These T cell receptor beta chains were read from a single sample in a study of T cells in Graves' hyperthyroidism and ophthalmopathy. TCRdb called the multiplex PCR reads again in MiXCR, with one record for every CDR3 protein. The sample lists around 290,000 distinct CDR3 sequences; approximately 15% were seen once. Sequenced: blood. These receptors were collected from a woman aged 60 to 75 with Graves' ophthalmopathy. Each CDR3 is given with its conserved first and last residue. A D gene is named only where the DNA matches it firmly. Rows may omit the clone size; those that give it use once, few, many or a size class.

CDR3nt: TGTGCCAGCAGCGAAAGGGGACAGGGCGACGAGCAGTACTTC
CDR3aa: CASSERGQGDEQYF
v_gene: TRBV27
abundance: few
d_gene: TRBD1
j_gene: TRBJ2-7

CDR3nt: TGTGCCAGCAGTTTAAGGAATACACAGGGAGGTGGAAACACCATATATTTT
CDR3aa: CASSLRNTQGGGNTIYF
v_gene: TRBV27
abundance: -
d_gene: -
j_gene: TRBJ1-3

CDR3nt: TGTGCCAGCAGCCGTCGGACGGGGAACACCGGGGAGCTGTTTTTT
CDR3aa: CASSRRTGNTGELFF
v_gene: TRBV7-2
abundance: -
d_gene: -
j_gene: TRBJ2-2

CDR3nt: TGTGCTAGTGGTTCCGAACTGCTTCTCAGGGGTAATCAGCCCCAGCATTTT
CDR3aa: CASGSELLLRGNQPQHF
v_gene: TRBV12-5
abundance: many
d_gene: -
j_gene: TRBJ1-5

CDR3nt: TGCAGCGTTCCCCGAGGTACTTCCGAAGCTTTCTTT
CDR3aa: CSVPRGTSEAFF
v_gene: TRBV29-1
abundance: -
d_gene: -
j_gene: TRBJ1-1

CDR3nt: TGTGCCAGCAGCTCCGGACAGGGGGCGGTACTCTACGAGCAGTACTTC
CDR3aa: CASSSGQGAVLYEQYF
v_gene: TRBV7-2
abundance: many
d_gene: TRBD1
j_gene: TRBJ2-7

CDR3nt: TGCGCCAGCAGTGAGACAGCATACACTGAAGCTTTCTTT
CDR3aa: CASSETAYTEAFF
v_gene: TRBV4-1
abundance: few
d_gene: -
j_gene: TRBJ1-1

CDR3nt: TGTGCCAGCAGTTTTAGGGCTAGCGGGACCCAAGAGACCCAGTACTTC
CDR3aa: CASSFRASGTQETQYF
v_gene: TRBV12-3/TRBV12-4
abundance: -
d_gene: TRBD2
j_gene: TRBJ2-5

CDR3nt: TGTGCCAGTAGTACCTACAGGGGGCTGAACAATCAGCCCCAGCATTTT
CDR3aa: CASSTYRGLNNQPQHF
v_gene: TRBV19
abundance: -
d_gene: TRBD1
j_gene: TRBJ1-5

CDR3nt: TGTGCCAGCAGCGCCACGACTAGCGGGGGTTTGGATACGCAGTATTTT
CDR3aa: CASSATTSGGLDTQYF
v_gene: TRBV11-2
abundance: many
d_gene: TRBD2
j_gene: TRBJ2-3

CDR3nt: TGTGCCTGGATCGGGACAGGGGCCACAGATACGCAGTATTTT
CDR3aa: CAWIGTGATDTQYF
v_gene: TRBV30
abundance: few
d_gene: TRBD1
j_gene: TRBJ2-3

CDR3nt: TGTGCCAGCCTCCAGCGGGGCGGAGCTTTCTTT
CDR3aa: CASLQRGGAFF
v_gene: TRBV2
abundance: many
d_gene: -
j_gene: TRBJ1-1